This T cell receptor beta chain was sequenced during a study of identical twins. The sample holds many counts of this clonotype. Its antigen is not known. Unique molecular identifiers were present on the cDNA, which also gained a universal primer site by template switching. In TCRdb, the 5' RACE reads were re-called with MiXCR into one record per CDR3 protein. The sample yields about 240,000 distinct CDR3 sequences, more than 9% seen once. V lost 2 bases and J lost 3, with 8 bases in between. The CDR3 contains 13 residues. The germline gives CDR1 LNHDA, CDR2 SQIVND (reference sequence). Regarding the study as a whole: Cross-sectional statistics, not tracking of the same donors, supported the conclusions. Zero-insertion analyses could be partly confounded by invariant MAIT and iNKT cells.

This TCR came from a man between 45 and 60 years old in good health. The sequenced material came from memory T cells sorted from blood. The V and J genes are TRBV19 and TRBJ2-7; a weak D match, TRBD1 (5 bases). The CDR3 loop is CASSISQVYEQYF. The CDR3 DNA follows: TGTGCCAGTAGTATATCACAGGTCTACGAGCAGTACTTC.